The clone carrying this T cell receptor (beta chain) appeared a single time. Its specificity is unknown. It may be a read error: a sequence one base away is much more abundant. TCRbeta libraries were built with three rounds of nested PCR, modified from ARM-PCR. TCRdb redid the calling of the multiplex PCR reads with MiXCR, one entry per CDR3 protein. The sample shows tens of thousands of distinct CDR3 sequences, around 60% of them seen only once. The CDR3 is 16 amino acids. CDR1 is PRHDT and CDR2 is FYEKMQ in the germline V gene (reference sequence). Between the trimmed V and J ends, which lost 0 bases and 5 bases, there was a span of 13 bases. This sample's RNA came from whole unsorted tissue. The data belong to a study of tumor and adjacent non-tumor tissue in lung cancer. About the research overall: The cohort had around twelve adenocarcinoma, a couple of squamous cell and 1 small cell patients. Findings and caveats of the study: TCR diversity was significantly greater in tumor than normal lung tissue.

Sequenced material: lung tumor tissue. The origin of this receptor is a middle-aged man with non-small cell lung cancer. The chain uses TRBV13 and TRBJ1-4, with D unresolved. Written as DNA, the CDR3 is TGTGCCAGCAGCTTAGGCCGGGATGGAGTAAATGAAAAACTGTTTTTT. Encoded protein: CASSLGRDGVNEKLFF.